This T cell receptor beta chain was identified in a study of graft-versus-host responses after intestinal transplantation (dated by TCRdb to the early 2020s). Describing the broader study: Multivisceral, liver-intestinal, or isolated intestinal transplants were received by the recipients. Alloreactive clones were identified by sequencing pre-transplant mixed lymphocyte reaction products and comparing them with unstimulated pre-transplant donor and recipient T cells. Bulk TCR-beta CDR3 sequencing was used to track graft-versus-host and host-versus-graft alloreactive T cell clones in the graft, circulation and bone marrow after intestinal transplantation. A peak of at least 4% donor T cells among recipient peripheral blood mononuclear cells was the definition used for donor T cell macrochimerism. A cohort of roughly 25 intestinal transplant recipients, including one retransplant, was enrolled, and a few patients lacking pretransplant specimens were excluded. Every recipient was given anti-thymocyte globulin induction, followed by 2 to 4 years of maintenance tacrolimus and steroids. Rather than being sequenced by the commercial service, samples from a few later patients were sequenced in-house on an Illumina MiSeq and processed with MiXCR. What the authors observed across the whole study: GvH clones turned up in recipient bone marrow, with some appearing earlier in ileal mucosa or blood, a pattern consistent with an intestinal mucosal origin. High GvH to HvG T cell clonal ratios were observed in the allografts of patients with donor T cell macrochimerism. The relatively low number and heterogeneity of intestinal transplant patients limited the conclusions. Early after transplant, peak levels of circulating GvH clones were found to be associated with declines in HvG clones.

Comment on this clone: Its cognate antigen has yet to be identified. No quality values exist for individual bases; no much larger clone is one base distant.

The method was the immunoSEQ multiplex PCR assay. For most patients, genomic DNA was isolated with the Qiagen DNeasy Blood and Tissue Kit and shipped frozen to Adaptive Biotechnologies for TCR sequencing. Adaptive Biotechnologies carried out high-throughput TCR-beta CDR3 sequencing of genomic DNA for most patients. In the authors' own workflow: Adaptive's ImmunoSEQ software supplied the TCR sequencing data for 18 patients, while MiXCR and VDJtools were used to process three other patients. CD4 versus CD8 sorting errors were corrected by removing sequences found in both subsets at a frequency ratio below 5:1. Because the origin of CDR3 nucleotide sequences shared between donor and recipient could not be assigned, those sequences were removed. Alloreactive clones required at least 2-fold expansion over unstimulated cells and minimum CFSE-low frequency of 0.002% (template counts) or 0.001% (read counts). Mappable clones were those detected in sequenced pre-transplant spleen, lymph node, or MLR CFSE-low populations of the donor or recipient. Cumulative frequency of alloreactive clones was calculated as a percentage of all sequences weighted by copy number. TCRdb obtained this table from immuneACCESS and retained in-frame rearrangements with V and J assigned. These tables miss some clones; where compared with another copy, unresolved V genes account for less than half of the shortfall, and the remainder is unexplained. V and J calls and clone size come straight from that table; D and trimming were deduced from the DNA. This sample is represented by more than 65,000 clones; approximately 87% of them were singletons. The ten largest account for 0.39% of the sample.

Sequences MGHRA (CDR1) and YSYEKL (CDR2) are obtained from the germline V gene. Trimming takes 0 bases from V and 3 bases from J, and the germline ends sit 12 bases apart. Including cysteine and valine, the CDR3 has 15 amino acids. Kept here is only the CDR3 DNA, which spans 45 bases and is read in frame from base 1. The sample's time point label, in plain terms: cells obtained before transplantation from donor or recipient. CD3+CD4+ and CD3+CD8+ populations were FACS-sorted from unstimulated pre-transplant donor and recipient cells taken from spleen or lymph nodes. This TCR was sampled from a human donor who was the organ donor for an intestinal transplant. The chain joins TRBV4-1 to TRBJ2-7, and TRBD1 may be the D gene, going by 5 matching bases. The sequences come from unstimulated CD4+ T cells sorted from spleen or lymph node cells, collected before transplant. CDR3 loop: CASSQDSTAYYEQYV. The DNA reads TGCGCCAGCAGCCAAGATTCGACAGCATACTACGAGCAGTACGTC.